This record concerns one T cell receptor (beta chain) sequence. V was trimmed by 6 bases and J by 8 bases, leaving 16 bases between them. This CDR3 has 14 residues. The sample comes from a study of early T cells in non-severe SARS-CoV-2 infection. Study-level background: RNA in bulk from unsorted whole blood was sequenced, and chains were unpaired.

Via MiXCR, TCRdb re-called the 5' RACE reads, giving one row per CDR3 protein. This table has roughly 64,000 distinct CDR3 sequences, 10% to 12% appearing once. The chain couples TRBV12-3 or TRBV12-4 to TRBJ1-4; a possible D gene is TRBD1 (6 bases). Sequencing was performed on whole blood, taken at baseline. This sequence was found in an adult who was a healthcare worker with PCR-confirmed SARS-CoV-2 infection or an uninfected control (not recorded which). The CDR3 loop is CASSRDIKGEKLFF. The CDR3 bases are TGTGCCAGCAGCCGGGACATTAAAGGAGAAAAACTGTTTTTT.